This TCR beta chain derives from a study of T cell responses to AZD1222 COVID-19 vaccine. The method was immunoSEQ multiplex PCR; TCRdb's version includes in-frame clones alone and lacks a portion of them. The table records about 170,000 clones, roughly nine tenths of them present only once. General study results and limits: Clonal diversity may have been underestimated, and the donors were mostly white British, with more females than males. Spike-specific TCR breadth and depth grew following two AZD1222 doses. It was only after the peak T cell response that any repertoires were sampled. With dominance at 160-218 and 743-854, vaccine-associated CD4 TCRs spanned spike.

Germline assignment: CDR1 SGHNT and CDR2 YYREEE (reference sequence). After removal of 2 bases from V and 6 bases from J, the junction contained 8 bases not matched to a gene. The length of the CDR3 is 16 residues. On this clone itself: The antigen is undetermined.

The sample here was peripheral blood, taken 28 days after the second AZD1222 dose. The clonotype was recovered from an adult who received the AZD1222 COVID-19 vaccine. The chain recombines TRBV5-4 with TRBJ2-2; 9 bases align to TRBD2. The DNA of the CDR3 is TGTGCCAGCAGCTTAGGTAGCGGGGGTTACGCCGGGGAGCTGTTTTTT. This translates into CASSLGSGGYAGELFF. Variable domain in full (rest from reference TRBV5-4 and TRBJ2-2): ETGVTQSPTHLIKTRGQQVTLRCSSQSGHNTVSWYQQALGQGPQFIFQYYREEENGRGNFPPRFSGLQFPNYSSELNVNALELDDSALYLCASSLGSGGYAGELFFGEGSRLTVL.